The 8 T cell receptor beta chains in this list originate from one sample, sequenced in a study of Graves' ophthalmopathy and Graves' hyperthyroidism. TCR beta CDR3 amplification used RNA transcripts. HTBI primers primed a first-round RT-PCR, and a second-round multiplex PCR followed. TCRdb called the multiplex PCR reads again in MiXCR, with one record for every CDR3 protein. The table shows approximately 700,000 distinct CDR3 sequences, with roughly two fifths occurring only once. The source material was peripheral blood. Receptors originate from an adult man with Graves' ophthalmopathy.

The V call is TRBV11-2, the J call TRBJ2-7, with TRBD1 matching over 8 bases. Per the germline V gene, CDR1 is SGHAT and CDR2 is FQNNGV. The V and J ends lost 5 bases and 5 bases, in that order; junction bases with no gene match: 8. The CDR3 spans 14 residues. CDR3 in DNA: TGTGCCAGCAGCCCCCGGGACAGGCTAAACGAGCAGTACTTC. The encoded protein is CASSPRDRLNEQYF.

Comment on this clonotype: With a much larger clone just one base away, this may be a read error. V usage is TRBV19 and J usage is TRBJ1-6; D gene unclear. This CDR3 has 15 amino acids. V shed 4 bases and J shed 8 bases, with 15 bases lying between them. Per the germline V gene, CDR1 is LNHDA and CDR2 is SQIVND (reference sequence). CDR3 residues: CASSKGGPRDSPLHF. In nucleotides, the CDR3 is TGTGCCAGTAGTAAAGGTGGGCCCCGGGATTCACCCCTCCACTTT.

J is TRBJ1-2 and V is TRBV5-4; D gene uncertain. CDR3 length: 14 residues. The V and J ends lost 4 bases and 7 bases respectively, with 17 bases between them. CDR1 is SGHNT, CDR2 YYREEE, per germline (reference sequence). The CDR3 DNA follows: TGTGCCAGCAGCCGTATTACGGGAGGAGTTGGCTACACCTTC. Its translation is CASSRITGGVGYTF. The variable domain in full, completed from reference TRBV5-4 and TRBJ1-2, reads ETGVTQSPTHLIKTRGQQVTLRCSSQSGHNTVSWYQQALGQGPQFIFQYYREEENGRGNFPPRFSGLQFPNYSSELNVNALELDDSALYLCASSRITGGVGYTFGSGTRLTVV.

This clonotype has just one count. The V call is TRBV4-3, the J call TRBJ1-1; D is uncertain. The CDR3 consists of 16 residues. Germline CDR1 is LGHNA and CDR2 is YSLEER. V lost 0 bases and J 0 bases, leaving 11 bases between the germline ends. CDR3 protein: CASSQDPGVVNTEAFF. DNA of the CDR3: TGCGCCAGCAGCCAAGATCCGGGCGTCGTGAACACTGAAGCTTTCTTT.

CDR3 amino acids: CASSLSGGFETQYF. CDR3 nucleotides: TGTGCCAGCAGCTTATCAGGGGGCTTCGAGACCCAGTACTTC. The chain carries TRBV11-3 and TRBJ2-5; 8 bases map to TRBD1. Germline lookup yields CDR1 SGHNT and CDR2 YENEEA. V shed 2 bases, J shed 5 bases, and the junction held 4 bases outside the gene matches. The CDR3 totals 14 residues.

This clonotype occurred a few times. This sequence may be a read error, since a much larger clone differs from it by one base. The chain couples TRBV24-1 to TRBJ2-7, with 7 bases fitting TRBD1. The length of the CDR3 is 14 residues. The J segment lost 0 bases and the V segment lost 3 bases, leaving 1 base of the junction unmatched. The V gene's germline CDR1 is KGHDR and CDR2 SFDVKD. The chain's CDR3 is CATSDRDSSYEQYF. DNA for the CDR3: TGTGCCACCAGTGATCGGGACAGCTCCTACGAGCAGTACTTC.

This chain joins TRBV19 and TRBJ2-5, with 8 positions matching TRBD2. Germline assignment: CDR1 LNHDA and CDR2 SQIVND (reference sequence). This CDR3 is built from 12 residues. Here the CDR3 reads CRELADQETQYF. In DNA form, the CDR3 reads TGTCGGGAACTAGCGGACCAAGAGACCCAGTACTTC.

This rearrangement joins TRBV10-3 to TRBJ1-5; D is uncertain. CDR1 is ENHRY and CDR2 is SYGVKD in the germline V gene. The V and J ends lost 5 bases and 4 bases respectively, with 9 bases between them. This CDR3 spans 13 amino acids. The CDR3 here is CAISSGRNQPQHF. The CDR3 DNA follows: TGTGCCATCAGTTCGGGCCGAAATCAGCCCCAGCATTTT.